The entry below gives a single T cell receptor beta chain sequence along with its context. The target antigen is unknown. The CDR3 contains 15 residues. V was trimmed by 0 bases and J by 6 bases, leaving 11 bases between them. Germline V CDR1 and CDR2: SNHLY, FYNNEI. These data originate in a study of cytomegalovirus exposure and HLA in healthy donors. Researchers ran the PCR with 60 Vbeta and 13 Jbeta primers. TCRdb keeps only in-frame clones here, not all; method: immunoSEQ multiplex PCR. The sample contains under 200,000 clones, 70% to 85% of which appear only once. Study-wide points: Reports described diagnosis of cytomegalovirus status by the classifier as highly specific and sensitive.

This receptor was identified in a man aged 40-49 years in good health and CMV-seronegative. Sequences were obtained from PBMCs. The chain joins TRBV2 to TRBJ2-2; perhaps TRBD1 as D (5 bases). The CDR3 DNA reads TGTGCCAGCAGTGAAGCGCTTCTGGGGCCCGGGGAGCTGTTTTTT. Its translation is CASSEALLGPGELFF. The variable domain in full, with the rest retrieved from reference TRBV2 and TRBJ2-2, is EPEVTQTPSHQVTQMGQEVILRCVPISNHLYFYWYRQILGQKVEFLVSFYNNEISEKSEIFDDQFSVERPDGSNFTLKIRSTKLEDSAMYFCASSEALLGPGELFFGEGSRLTVL.